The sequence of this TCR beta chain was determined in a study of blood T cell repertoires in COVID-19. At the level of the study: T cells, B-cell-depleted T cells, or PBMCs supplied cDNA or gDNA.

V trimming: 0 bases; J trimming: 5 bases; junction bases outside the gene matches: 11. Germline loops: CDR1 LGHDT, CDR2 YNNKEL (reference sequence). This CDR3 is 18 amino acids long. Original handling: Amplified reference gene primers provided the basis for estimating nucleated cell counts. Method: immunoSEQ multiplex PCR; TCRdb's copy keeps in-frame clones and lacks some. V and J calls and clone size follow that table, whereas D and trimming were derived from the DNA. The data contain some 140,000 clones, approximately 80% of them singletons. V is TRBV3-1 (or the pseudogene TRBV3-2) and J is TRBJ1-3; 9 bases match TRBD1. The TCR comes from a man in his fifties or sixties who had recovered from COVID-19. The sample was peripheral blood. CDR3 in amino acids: CASSQDGAGTGYRNTIYF. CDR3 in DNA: TGTGCCAGCAGCCAAGATGGGGCCGGGACAGGGTACCGAAACACCATATATTTT.